This note documents a single T cell receptor (beta chain) sequence. Study processing details: Amplification with reference gene primers provided the estimates of nucleated cell counts. Method: immunoSEQ multiplex PCR; TCRdb's copy keeps in-frame clones and lacks some. V and J calls plus clone size are reproduced from that table; the DNA served to infer D and trimming. This sample has some 210,000 clones; roughly four fifths occur once, and the top ten carry about 12%. This sample is drawn from a study of blood T cell repertoires in COVID-19. Study-level information: Acute and convalescent COVID-19 specimens originated in the United States, Italy and Spain.

The CDR3 is 14 residues long. Germline V gives CDR1 MGHRA, CDR2 YSYEKL. Trimming stripped 0 bases from V and 3 bases from J, with 9 bases between. This TCR came from a woman aged 35 to 49 with acute or convalescent COVID-19. Specimen: peripheral blood. This chain links TRBV4-1 with TRBJ2-7, with D perhaps matching TRBD1 (5 bases). The CDR3 loop is CASSQERGYYEQYF. The CDR3 region has the DNA TGCGCCAGCAGCCAAGAAAGGGGTTACTACGAGCAGTACTTC.